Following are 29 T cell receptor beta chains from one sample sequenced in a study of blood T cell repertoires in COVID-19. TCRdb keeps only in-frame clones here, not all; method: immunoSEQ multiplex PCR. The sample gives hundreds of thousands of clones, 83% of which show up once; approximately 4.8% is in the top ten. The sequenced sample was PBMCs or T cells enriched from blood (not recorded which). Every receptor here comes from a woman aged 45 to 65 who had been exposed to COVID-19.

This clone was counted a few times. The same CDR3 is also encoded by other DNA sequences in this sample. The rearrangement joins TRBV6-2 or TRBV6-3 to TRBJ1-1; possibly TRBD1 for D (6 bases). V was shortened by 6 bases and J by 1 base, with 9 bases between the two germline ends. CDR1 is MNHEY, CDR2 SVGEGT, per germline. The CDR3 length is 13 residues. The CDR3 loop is CASSSTGNTEAFF. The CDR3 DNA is TGTGCCAGCAGCTCGACAGGGAACACTGAAGCTTTCTTT.

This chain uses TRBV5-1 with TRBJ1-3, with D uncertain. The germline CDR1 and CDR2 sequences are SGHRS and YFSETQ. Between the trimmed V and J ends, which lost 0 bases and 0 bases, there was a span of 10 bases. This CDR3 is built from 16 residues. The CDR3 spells CASSLGPGSSGNTIYF. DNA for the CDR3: TGCGCCAGCAGCTTGGGACCTGGGAGCTCTGGAAACACCATATATTTT. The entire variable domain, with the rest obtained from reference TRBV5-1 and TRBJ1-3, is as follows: KAGVTQTPRYLIKTRGQQVTLSCSPISGHRSVSWYQQTPGQGLQFLFEYFSETQRNKGNFPGRFSGRQFSNSRSEMNVSTLELGDSALYLCASSLGPGSSGNTIYFGEGSWLTVV.

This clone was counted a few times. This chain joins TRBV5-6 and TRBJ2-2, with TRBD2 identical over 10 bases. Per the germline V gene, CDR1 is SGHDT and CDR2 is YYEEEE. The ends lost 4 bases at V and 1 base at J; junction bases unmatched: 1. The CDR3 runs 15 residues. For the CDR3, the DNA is TGTGCCAGCAGCCGGACTAGCGGGAACACCGGGGAGCTGTTTTTT. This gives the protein CASSRTSGNTGELFF.

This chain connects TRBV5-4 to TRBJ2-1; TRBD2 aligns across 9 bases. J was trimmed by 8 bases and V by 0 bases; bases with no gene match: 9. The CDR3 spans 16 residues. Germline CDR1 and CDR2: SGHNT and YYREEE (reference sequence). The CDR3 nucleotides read TGTGCCAGCAGCTTGGTAGGGCGGGGGGGCGAGGATGAGCAGTTCTTC. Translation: CASSLVGRGGEDEQFF.

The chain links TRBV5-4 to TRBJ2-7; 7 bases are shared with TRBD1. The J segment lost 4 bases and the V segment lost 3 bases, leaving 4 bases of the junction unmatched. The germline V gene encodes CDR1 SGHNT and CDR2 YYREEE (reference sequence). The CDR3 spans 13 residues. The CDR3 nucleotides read TGTGCCAGCAGCTCGGGACAGAGATACGAGCAGTACTTC. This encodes CASSSGQRYEQYF.

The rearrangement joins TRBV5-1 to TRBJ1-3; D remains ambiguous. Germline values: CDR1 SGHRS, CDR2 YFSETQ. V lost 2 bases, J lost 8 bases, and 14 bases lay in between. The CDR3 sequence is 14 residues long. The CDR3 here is CASSLGLRGDTIYF. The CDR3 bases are TGCGCCAGCAGCTTAGGCCTCCGAGGCGACACCATATATTTT. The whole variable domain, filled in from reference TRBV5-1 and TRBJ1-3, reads KAGVTQTPRYLIKTRGQQVTLSCSPISGHRSVSWYQQTPGQGLQFLFEYFSETQRNKGNFPGRFSGRQFSNSRSEMNVSTLELGDSALYLCASSLGLRGDTIYFGEGSWLTVV.

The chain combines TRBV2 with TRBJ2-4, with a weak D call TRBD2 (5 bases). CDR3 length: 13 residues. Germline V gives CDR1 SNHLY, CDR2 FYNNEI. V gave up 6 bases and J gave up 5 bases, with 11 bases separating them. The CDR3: CASRRGKENIQYF. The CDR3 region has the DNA TGTGCCAGCAGGAGAGGGAAGGAAAACATTCAGTACTTC.

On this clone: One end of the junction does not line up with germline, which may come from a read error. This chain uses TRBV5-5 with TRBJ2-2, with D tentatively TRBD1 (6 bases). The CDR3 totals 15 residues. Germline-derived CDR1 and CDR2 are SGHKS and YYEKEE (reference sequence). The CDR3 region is CASSLAQGNAGELFF. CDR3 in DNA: TGTGCCAGCAGCTTGGCCCAGGGGAACGCCGGGGAGCTGTTTTTT.

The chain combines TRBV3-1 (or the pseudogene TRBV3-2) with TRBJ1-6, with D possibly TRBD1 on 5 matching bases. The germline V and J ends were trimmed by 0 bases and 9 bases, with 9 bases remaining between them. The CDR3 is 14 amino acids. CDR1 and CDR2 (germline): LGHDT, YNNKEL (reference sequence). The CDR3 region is CASSQDRVASPLHF. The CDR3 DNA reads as TGTGCCAGCAGCCAAGACAGGGTCGCTTCACCCCTCCACTTT.

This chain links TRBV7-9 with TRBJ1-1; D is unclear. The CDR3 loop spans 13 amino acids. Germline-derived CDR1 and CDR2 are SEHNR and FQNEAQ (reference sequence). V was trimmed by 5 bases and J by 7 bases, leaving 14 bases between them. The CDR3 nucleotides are TGTGCCAGCAGCCGACTTGCGGGTGGTGAAGCTTTCTTT. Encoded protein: CASSRLAGGEAFF.

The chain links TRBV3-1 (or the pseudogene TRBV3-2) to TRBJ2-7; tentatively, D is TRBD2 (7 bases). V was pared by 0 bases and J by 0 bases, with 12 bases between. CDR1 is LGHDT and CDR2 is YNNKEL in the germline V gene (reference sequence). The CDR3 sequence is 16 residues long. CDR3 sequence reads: CASSQDRGGSSYEQYF. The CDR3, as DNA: TGTGCCAGCAGCCAAGATAGGGGGGGGAGCTCCTACGAGCAGTACTTC.

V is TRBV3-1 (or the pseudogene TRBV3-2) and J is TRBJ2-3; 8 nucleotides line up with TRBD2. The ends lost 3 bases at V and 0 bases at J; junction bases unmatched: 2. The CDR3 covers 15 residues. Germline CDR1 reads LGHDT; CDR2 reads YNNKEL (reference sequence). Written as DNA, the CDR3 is TGTGCCAGCAGCCAGCGGGGGGCCAGCACAGATACGCAGTATTTT. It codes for CASSQRGASTDTQYF.

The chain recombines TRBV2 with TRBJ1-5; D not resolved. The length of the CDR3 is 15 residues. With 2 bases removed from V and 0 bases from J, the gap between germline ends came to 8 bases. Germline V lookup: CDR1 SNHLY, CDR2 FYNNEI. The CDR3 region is CASSESLDSNQPQHF. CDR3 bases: TGTGCCAGCAGTGAAAGCCTCGATAGCAATCAGCCCCAGCATTTT. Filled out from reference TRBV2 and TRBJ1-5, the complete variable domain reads EPEVTQTPSHQVTQMGQEVILRCVPISNHLYFYWYRQILGQKVEFLVSFYNNEISEKSEIFDDQFSVERPDGSNFTLKIRSTKLEDSAMYFCASSESLDSNQPQHFGDGTRLSIL.

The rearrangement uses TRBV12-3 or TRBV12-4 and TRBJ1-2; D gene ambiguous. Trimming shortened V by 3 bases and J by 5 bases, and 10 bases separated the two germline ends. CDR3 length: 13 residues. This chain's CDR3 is CASSFPSQYGYTF. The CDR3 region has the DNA TGTGCCAGCAGTTTCCCCAGTCAATATGGCTACACCTTC.

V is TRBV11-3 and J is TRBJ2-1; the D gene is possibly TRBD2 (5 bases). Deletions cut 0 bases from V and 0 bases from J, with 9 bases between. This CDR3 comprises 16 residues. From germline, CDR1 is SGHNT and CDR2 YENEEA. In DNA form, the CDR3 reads TGTGCCAGCAGCTTAGATGGACTGAGCTCCTACAATGAGCAGTTCTTC. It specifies CASSLDGLSSYNEQFF.

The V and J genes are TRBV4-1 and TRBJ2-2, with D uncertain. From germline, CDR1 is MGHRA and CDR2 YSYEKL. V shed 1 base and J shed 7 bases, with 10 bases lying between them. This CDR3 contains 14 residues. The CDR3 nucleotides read TGCGCCAGCAGCCAAGGGGCAGCATACGGGGAGCTGTTTTTT. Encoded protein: CASSQGAAYGELFF.

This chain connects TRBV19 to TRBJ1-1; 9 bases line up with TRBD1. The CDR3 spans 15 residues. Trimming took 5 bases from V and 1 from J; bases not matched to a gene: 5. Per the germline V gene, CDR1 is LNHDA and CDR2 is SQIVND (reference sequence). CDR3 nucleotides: TGTGCCAGTAGTTCAGGGGGACAGGGGAACACTGAAGCTTTCTTT. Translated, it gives CASSSGGQGNTEAFF.

DNA of the CDR3: TGTGCCAGCAGCGGCCTCATCTACAGGGTTTACGAGCAGTACTTC. This gives the protein CASSGLIYRVYEQYF. V gene TRBV7-6 combines with J gene TRBJ2-7; tentative D call: TRBD1 (6 bases). Germline V gene lookup returns CDR1 SGHVS and CDR2 FNYEAQ. Deletions cut 5 bases from V and 4 bases from J, with 18 bases between. This CDR3 is built from 15 residues.

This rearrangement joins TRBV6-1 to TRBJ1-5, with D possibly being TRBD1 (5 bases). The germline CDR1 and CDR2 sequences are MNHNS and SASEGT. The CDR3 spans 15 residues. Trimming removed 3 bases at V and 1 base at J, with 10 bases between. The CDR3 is CASSEWAGSNQPQHF. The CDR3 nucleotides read TGTGCCAGCAGTGAGTGGGCAGGGAGCAATCAGCCCCAGCATTTT.

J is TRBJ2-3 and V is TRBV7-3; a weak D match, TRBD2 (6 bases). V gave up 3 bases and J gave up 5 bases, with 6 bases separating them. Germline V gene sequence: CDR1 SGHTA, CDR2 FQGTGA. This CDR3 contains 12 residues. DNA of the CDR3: TGTGCCAGCAGCTTGGAGGGAGATACGCAGTATTTT. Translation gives CASSLEGDTQYF.

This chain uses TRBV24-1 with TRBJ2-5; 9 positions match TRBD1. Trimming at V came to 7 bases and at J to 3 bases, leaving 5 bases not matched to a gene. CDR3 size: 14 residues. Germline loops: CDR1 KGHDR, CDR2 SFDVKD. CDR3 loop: CATSTGTGKETQYF. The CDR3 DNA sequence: TGTGCCACCAGCACCGGGACAGGGAAAGAGACCCAGTACTTC.

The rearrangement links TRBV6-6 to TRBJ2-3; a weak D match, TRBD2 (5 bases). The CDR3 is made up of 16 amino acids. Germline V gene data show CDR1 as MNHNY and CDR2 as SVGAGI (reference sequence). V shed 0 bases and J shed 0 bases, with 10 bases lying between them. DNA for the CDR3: TGTGCCAGCAGTTACTCGGCTAGCTTTAGCACAGATACGCAGTATTTT. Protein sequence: CASSYSASFSTDTQYF.

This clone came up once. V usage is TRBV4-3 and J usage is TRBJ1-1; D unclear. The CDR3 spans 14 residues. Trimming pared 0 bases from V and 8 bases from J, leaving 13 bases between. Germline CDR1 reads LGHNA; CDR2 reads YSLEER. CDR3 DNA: TGCGCCAGCAGCCAAGATACGGGAGGATTGGAAGCTTTCTTT. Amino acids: CASSQDTGGLEAFF.

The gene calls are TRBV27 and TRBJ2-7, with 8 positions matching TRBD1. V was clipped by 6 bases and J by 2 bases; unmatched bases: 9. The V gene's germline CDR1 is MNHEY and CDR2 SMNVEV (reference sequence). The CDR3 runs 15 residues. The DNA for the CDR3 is TGTGCCAGCAGGATTGCAGGGGGCCTCGCCTACGAGCAGTACTTC. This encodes CASRIAGGLAYEQYF.

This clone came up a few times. CDR3 residues: CASSRPPGVSGNTIYF. In DNA form, the CDR3 reads TGTGCCAGCAGCCGGCCCCCGGGGGTCTCTGGAAACACCATATATTTT. The V call is TRBV3-1 (or the pseudogene TRBV3-2), the J call TRBJ1-3; D might be TRBD1 (5 bases). The germline V and J ends were trimmed by 4 bases and 0 bases, with 13 bases remaining between them. The CDR3 extends over 16 amino acids. Germline-derived CDR1 and CDR2 are LGHDT and YNNKEL (reference sequence).

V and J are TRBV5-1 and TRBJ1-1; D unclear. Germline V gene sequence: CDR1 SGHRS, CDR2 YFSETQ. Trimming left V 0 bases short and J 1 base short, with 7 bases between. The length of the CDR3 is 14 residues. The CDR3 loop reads CASSLDAGNTEAFF. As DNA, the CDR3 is TGCGCCAGCAGCTTGGACGCAGGGAACACTGAAGCTTTCTTT.

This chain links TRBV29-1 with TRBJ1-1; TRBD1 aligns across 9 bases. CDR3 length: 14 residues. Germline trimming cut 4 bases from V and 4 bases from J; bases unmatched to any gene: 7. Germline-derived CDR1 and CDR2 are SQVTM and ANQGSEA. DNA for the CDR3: TGCAGCGTTGCTGCACGACAGGGGGGCACTGAAGCTTTCTTT. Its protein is CSVAARQGGTEAFF.

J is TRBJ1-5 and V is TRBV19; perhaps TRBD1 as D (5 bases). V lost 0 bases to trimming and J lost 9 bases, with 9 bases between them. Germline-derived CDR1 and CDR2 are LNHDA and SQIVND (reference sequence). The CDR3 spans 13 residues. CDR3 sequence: CASSIERGGPQHF. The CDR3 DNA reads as TGTGCCAGTAGTATAGAGAGGGGAGGGCCCCAGCATTTT.

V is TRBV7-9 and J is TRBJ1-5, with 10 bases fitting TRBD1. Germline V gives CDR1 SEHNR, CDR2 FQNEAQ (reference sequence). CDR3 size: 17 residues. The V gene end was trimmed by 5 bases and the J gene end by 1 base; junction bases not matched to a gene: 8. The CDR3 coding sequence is TGTGCCAGCAGCCCCCTGACAGGGGGCGAAAGCAATCAGCCCCAGCATTTT. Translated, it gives CASSPLTGGESNQPQHF.